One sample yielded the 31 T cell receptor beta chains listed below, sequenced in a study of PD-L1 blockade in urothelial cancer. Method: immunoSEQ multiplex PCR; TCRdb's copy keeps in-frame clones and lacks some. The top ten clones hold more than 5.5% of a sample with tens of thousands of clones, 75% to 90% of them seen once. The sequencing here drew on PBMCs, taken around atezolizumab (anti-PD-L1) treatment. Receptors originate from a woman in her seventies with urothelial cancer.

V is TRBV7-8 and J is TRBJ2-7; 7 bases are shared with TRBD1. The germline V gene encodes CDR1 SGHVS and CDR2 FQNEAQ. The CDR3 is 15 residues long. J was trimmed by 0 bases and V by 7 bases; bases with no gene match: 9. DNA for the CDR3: TGTGCCAGCACCCGAAACCGGGACAGCTCCTACGAGCAGTACTTC. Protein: CASTRNRDSSYEQYF.

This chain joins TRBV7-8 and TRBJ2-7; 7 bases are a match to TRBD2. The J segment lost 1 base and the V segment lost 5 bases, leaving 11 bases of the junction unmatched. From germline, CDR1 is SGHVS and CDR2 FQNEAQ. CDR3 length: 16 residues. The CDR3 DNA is TGTGCCAGCAGCCCCTTAGGGGCTAGCGGATCCTACGAGCAGTACTTC. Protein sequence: CASSPLGASGSYEQYF.

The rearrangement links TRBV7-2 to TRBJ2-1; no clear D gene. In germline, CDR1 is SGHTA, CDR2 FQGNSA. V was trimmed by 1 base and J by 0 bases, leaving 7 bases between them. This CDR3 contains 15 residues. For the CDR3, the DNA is TGTGCCAGCAGCTTAGATCCCGGCTCCTACAATGAGCAGTTCTTC. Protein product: CASSLDPGSYNEQFF.

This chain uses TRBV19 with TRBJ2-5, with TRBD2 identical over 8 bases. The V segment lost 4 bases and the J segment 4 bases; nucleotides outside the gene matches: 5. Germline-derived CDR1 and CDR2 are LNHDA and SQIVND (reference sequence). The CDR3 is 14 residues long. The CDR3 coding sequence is TGTGCCAGTAGTAAATTTGCGGGAGGAGAGACCCAGTACTTC. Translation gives CASSKFAGGETQYF.

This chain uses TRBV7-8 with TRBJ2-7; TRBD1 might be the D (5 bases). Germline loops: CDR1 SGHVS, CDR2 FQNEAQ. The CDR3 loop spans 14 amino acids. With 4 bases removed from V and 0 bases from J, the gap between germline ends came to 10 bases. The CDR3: CASSSDTNSYEQYF. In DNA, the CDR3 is TGTGCCAGCAGCTCGGACACCAACTCCTACGAGCAGTACTTC.

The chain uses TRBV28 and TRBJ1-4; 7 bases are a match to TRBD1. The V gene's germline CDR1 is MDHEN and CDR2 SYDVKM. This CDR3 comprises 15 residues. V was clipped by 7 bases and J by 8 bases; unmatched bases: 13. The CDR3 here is CASTSPDRVSEKLFF. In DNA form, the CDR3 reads TGTGCCAGCACCTCACCCGACAGGGTGAGCGAAAAACTGTTTTTT.

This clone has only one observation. The CDR3 DNA reads as TGCGCCAGCAGGTCTAGCGGGGGGGCCACAGATACGCAGTATTTT. Its translation: CASRSSGGATDTQYF. The V call is TRBV5-1, the J call TRBJ2-3; 12 bases map to TRBD2. V gave up 5 bases and J gave up 2 bases; unmatched junction bases: 3. The CDR3 is made up of 15 amino acids. CDR1 is SGHRS, CDR2 YFSETQ, per germline.

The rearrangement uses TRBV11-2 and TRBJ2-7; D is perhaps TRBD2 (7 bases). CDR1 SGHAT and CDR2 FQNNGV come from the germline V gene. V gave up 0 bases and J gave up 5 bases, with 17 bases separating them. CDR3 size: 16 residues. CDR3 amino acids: CASSLDLRGARNEQYF. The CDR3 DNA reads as TGTGCCAGCAGCTTAGATTTACGGGGGGCGCGGAACGAGCAGTACTTC. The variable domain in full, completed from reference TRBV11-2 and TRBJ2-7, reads EAGVAQSPRYKIIEKRQSVAFWCNPISGHATLYWYQQILGQGPKLLIQFQNNGVVDDSQLPKDRFSAERLKGVDSTLKIQPAKLEDSAVYLCASSLDLRGARNEQYFGPGTRLTVT.

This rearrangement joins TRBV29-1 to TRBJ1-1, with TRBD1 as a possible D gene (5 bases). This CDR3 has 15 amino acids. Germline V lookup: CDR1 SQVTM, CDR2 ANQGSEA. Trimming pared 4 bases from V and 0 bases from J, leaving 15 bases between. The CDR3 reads CSVVGAGGVNTEAFF. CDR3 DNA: TGCAGCGTTGTTGGGGCCGGGGGGGTGAACACTGAAGCTTTCTTT.

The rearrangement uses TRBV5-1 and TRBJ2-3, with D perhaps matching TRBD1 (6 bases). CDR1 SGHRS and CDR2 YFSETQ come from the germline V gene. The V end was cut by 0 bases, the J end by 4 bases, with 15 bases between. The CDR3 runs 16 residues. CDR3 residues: CASSLAGAGEPDTQYF. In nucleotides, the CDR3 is TGCGCCAGCAGCTTGGCCGGGGCAGGGGAGCCAGATACGCAGTATTTT.

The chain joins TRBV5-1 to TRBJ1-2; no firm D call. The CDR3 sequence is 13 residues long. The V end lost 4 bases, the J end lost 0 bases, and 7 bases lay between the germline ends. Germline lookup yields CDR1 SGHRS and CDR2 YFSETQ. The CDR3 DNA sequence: TGCGCCAGCAGCAGAGACACTAACTATGGCTACACCTTC. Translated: CASSRDTNYGYTF.

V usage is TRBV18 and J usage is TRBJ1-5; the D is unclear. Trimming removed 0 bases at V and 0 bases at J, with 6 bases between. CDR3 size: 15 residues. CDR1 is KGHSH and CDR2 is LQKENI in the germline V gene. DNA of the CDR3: TGTGCCAGCTCACCACCGTTAGATAGCAATCAGCCCCAGCATTTT. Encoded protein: CASSPPLDSNQPQHF.

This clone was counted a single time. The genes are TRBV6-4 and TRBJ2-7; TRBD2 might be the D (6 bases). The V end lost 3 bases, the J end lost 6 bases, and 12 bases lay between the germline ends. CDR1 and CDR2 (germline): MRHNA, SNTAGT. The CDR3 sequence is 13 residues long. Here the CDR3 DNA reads TGTGCCAGCAGTGATATACTAGCAGTCGAGCAGTACTTC. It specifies CASSDILAVEQYF.

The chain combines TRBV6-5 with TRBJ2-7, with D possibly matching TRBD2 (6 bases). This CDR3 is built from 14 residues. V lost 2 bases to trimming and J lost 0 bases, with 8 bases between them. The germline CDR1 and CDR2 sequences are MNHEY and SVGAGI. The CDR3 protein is CASSYAGSSYEQYF. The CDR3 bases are TGTGCCAGCAGTTACGCGGGGAGCTCCTACGAGCAGTACTTC.

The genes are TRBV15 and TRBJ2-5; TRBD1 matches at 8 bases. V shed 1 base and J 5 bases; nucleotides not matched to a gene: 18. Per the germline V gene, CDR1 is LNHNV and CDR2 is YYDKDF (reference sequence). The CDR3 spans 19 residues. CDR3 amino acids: CATSRGDWTGRPRGETQYF. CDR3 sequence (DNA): TGTGCCACCAGCAGAGGGGACTGGACAGGGCGCCCCAGGGGGGAGACCCAGTACTTC.

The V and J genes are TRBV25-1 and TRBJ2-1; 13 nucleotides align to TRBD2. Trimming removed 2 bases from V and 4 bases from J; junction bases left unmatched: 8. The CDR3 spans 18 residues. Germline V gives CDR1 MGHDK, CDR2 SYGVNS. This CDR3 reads CASSELGLAGDIYNEQFF. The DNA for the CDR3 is TGTGCCAGCAGTGAACTAGGACTAGCGGGAGACATATACAATGAGCAGTTCTTC.

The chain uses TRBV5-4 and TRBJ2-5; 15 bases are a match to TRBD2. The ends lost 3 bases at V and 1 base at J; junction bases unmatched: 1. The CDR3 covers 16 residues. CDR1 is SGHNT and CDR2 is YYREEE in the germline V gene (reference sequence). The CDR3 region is CASSSGLAGGQETQYF. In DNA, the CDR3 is TGTGCCAGCAGCTCGGGACTAGCGGGAGGCCAAGAGACCCAGTACTTC.

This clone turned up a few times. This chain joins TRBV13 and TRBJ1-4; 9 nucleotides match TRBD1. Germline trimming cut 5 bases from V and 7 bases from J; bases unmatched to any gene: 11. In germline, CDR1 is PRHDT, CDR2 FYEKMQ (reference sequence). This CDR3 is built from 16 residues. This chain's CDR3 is CASSEKGQGYFEKLFF. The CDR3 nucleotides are TGTGCCAGCAGCGAGAAGGGACAGGGCTATTTTGAAAAACTGTTTTTT.

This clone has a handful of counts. The CDR3 loop reads CASSLGYGGDTEAFF. The CDR3 DNA follows: TGTGCCAGCAGTTTGGGATACGGGGGAGATACTGAAGCTTTCTTT. The chain recombines TRBV27 with TRBJ1-1, with a possible D match to TRBD1 (5 bases). The CDR3 runs 15 residues. CDR1 MNHEY and CDR2 SMNVEV come from the germline V gene (reference sequence). Trimming removed 3 bases from V and 5 bases from J, with 16 bases in between.

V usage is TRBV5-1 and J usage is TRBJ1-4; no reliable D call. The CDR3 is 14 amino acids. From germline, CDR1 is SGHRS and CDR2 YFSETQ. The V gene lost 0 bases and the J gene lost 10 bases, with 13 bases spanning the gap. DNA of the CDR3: TGCGCCAGCAGCTTGGACCGGGGTTCTGGAAAACTGTTTTTT. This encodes CASSLDRGSGKLFF. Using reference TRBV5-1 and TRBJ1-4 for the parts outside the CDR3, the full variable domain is KAGVTQTPRYLIKTRGQQVTLSCSPISGHRSVSWYQQTPGQGLQFLFEYFSETQRNKGNFPGRFSGRQFSNSRSEMNVSTLELGDSALYLCASSLDRGSGKLFFGSGTQLSVL.

CDR3 sequence: CASSMSQGNSPLHF. In nucleotides, the CDR3 is TGTGCCAGTAGTATGTCACAGGGAAATTCACCCCTCCACTTT. The rearrangement uses TRBV19 and TRBJ1-6, with a possible D match to TRBD1 (6 bases). Germline CDR1 and CDR2: LNHDA and SQIVND (reference sequence). V gave up 3 bases and J gave up 7 bases, with 10 bases separating them. There are 14 residues in the CDR3.

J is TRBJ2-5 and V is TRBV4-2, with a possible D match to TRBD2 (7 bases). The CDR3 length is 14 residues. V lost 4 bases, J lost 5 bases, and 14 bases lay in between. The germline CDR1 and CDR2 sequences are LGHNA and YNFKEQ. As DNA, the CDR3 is TGTGCCAGCAGCCCACCGGGGGGCGGTGAGACCCAGTACTTC. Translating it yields CASSPPGGGETQYF.

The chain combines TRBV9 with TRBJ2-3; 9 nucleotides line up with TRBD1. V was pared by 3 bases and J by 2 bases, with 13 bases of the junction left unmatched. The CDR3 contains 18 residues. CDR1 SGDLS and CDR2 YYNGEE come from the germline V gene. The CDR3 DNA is TGTGCCAGCAGCGGGACACAGGGGGCTAGGTATGCCACAGATACGCAGTATTTT. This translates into CASSGTQGARYATDTQYF.

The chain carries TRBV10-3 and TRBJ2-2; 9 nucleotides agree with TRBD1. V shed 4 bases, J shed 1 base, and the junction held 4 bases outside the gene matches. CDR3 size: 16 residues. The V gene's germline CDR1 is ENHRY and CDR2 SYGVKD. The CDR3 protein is CAISGWGQGNTGELFF. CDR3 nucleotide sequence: TGTGCCATCAGTGGTTGGGGACAGGGGAACACCGGGGAGCTGTTTTTT.

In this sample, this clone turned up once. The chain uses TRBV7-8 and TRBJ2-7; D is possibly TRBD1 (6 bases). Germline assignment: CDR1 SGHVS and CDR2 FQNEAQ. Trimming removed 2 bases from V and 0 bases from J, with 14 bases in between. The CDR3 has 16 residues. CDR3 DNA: TGTGCCAGCAGCTTAACAAACAGGGTTCTCTCCTACGAGCAGTACTTC. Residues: CASSLTNRVLSYEQYF.

The chain's CDR3 is CASSWSSGSREQYF. The CDR3 DNA follows: TGTGCCAGCAGTTGGAGTAGCGGGAGCCGTGAGCAGTACTTC. The V gene is TRBV27, the J gene TRBJ2-7, with 9 bases that match TRBD2. The CDR3 is made up of 14 amino acids. Losses at the gene ends were 4 bases for V and 7 bases for J; bases not matched to a gene: 8. Germline V CDR1 and CDR2: MNHEY, SMNVEV (reference sequence).

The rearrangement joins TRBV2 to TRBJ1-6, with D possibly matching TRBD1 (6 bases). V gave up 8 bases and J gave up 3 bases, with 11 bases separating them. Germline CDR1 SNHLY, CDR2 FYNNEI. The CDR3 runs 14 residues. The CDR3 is CASQGQIYNSPLHF. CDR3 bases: TGTGCCAGCCAAGGACAGATCTATAATTCACCCCTCCACTTT.

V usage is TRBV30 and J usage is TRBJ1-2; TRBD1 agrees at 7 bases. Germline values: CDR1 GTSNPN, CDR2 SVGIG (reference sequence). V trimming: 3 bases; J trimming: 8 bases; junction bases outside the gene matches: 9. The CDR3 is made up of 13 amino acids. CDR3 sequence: CAWSPQGYGGYTF. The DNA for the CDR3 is TGTGCCTGGAGCCCACAGGGGTACGGAGGCTACACCTTC.

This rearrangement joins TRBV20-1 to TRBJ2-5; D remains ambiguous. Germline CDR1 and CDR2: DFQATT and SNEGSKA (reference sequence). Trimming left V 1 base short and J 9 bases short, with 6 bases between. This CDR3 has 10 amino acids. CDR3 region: CSARASAQYF. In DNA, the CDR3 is TGCAGTGCTAGAGCTTCGGCCCAGTACTTC.

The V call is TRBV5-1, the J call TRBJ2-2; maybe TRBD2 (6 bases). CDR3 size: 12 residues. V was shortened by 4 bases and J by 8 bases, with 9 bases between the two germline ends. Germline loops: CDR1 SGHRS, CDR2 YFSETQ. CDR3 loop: CASSPGSGELFF. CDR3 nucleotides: TGCGCCAGCAGCCCCGGGAGTGGGGAGCTGTTTTTT.

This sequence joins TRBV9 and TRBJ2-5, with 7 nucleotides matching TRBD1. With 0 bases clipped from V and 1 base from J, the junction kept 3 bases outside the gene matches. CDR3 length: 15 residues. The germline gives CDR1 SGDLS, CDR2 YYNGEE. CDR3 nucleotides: TGTGCCAGCAGCGTAGGTCAGGGGGTCCAAGAGACCCAGTACTTC. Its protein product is CASSVGQGVQETQYF.